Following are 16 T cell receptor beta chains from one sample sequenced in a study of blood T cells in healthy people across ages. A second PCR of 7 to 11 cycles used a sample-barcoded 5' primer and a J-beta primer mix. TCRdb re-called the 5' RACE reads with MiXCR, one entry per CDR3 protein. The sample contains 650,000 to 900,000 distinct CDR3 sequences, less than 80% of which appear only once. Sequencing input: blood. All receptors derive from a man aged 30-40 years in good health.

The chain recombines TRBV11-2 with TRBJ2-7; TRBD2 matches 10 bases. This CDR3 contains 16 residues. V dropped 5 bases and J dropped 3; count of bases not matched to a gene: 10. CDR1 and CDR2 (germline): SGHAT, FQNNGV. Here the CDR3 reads CASSPLPSGGFYEQYF. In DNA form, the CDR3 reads TGTGCCAGCAGCCCACTCCCTAGCGGGGGCTTCTACGAGCAGTACTTC.

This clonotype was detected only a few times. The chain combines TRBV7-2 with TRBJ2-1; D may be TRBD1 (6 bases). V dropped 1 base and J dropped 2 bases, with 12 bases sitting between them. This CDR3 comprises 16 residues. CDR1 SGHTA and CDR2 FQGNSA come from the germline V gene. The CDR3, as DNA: TGTGCCAGCAGCTTAGGGGCCCAGGGGACCTACAATGAGCAGTTCTTC. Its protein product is CASSLGAQGTYNEQFF.

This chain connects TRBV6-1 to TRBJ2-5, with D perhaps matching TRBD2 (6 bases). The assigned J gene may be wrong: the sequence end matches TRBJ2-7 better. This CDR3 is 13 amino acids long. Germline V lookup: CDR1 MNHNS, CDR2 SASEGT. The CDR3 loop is CASRLRGLHEQYF. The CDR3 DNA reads TGTGCCAGCAGGCTCCGGGGGTTACACGAGCAGTACTTC.

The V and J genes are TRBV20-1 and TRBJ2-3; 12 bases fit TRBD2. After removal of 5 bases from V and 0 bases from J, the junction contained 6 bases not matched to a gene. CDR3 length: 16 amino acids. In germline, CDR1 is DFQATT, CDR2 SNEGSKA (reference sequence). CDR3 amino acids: CSAWLAGGPSTDTQYF. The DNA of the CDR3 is TGCAGTGCTTGGCTAGCGGGAGGGCCGAGCACAGATACGCAGTATTTT.

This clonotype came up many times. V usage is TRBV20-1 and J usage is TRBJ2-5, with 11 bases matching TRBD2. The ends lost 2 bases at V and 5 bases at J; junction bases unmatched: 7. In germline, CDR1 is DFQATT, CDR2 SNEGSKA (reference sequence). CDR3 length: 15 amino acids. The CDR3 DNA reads TGCAGTGCTAGACCTAGCGGGGGGCCTTTCGAGACCCAGTACTTC. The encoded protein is CSARPSGGPFETQYF.

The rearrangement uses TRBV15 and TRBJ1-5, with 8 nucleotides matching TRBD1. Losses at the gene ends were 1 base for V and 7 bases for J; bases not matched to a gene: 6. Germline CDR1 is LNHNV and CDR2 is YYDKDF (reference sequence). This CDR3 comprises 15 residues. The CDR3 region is CATSRVRTGRQPQHF. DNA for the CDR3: TGTGCCACCAGCAGAGTCAGGACAGGGCGGCAGCCCCAGCATTTT.

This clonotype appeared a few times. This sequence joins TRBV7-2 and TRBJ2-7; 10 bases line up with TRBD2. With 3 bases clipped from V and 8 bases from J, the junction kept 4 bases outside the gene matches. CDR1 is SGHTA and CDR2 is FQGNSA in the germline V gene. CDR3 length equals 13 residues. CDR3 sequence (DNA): TGTGCCAGCAGCTTGGCTAGCGGGGGACAGCAGTACTTC. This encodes CASSLASGGQQYF.

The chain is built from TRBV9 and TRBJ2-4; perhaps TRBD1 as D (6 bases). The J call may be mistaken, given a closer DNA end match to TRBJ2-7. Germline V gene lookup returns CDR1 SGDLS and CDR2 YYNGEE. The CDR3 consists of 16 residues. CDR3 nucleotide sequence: TGTGCCAGCAGCGTAGATGCAGGGGAGATGGGTGACGAGCAGTACTTC. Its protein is CASSVDAGEMGDEQYF.

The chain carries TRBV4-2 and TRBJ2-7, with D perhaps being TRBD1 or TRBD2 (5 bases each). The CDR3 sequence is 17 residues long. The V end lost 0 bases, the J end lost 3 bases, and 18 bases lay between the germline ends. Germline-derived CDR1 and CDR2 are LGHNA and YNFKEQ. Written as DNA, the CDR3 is TGTGCCAGCAGCCAAGATGGGACCATAATCAAGGGCTACGAGCAGTACTTC. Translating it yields CASSQDGTIIKGYEQYF.

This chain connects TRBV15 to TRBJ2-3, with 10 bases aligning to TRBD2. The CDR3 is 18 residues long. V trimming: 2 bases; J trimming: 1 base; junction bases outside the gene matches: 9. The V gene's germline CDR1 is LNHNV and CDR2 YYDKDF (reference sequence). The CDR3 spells CATSRLGSLAGGTDTQYF. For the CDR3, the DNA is TGTGCCACCAGCAGACTAGGCAGTCTAGCGGGGGGCACAGATACGCAGTATTTT.

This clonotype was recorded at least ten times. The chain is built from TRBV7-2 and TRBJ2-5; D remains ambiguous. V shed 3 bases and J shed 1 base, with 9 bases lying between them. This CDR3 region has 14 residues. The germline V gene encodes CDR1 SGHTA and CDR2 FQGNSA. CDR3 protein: CASSFVVIQETQYF. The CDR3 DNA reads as TGTGCCAGCAGCTTCGTGGTGATCCAAGAGACCCAGTACTTC. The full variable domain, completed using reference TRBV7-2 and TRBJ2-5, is GAGVSQSPSNKVTEKGKDVELRCDPISGHTALYWYRQSLGQGLEFLIYFQGNSAPDKSGLPSDRFSAERTGGSVSTLTIQRTQQEDSAVYLCASSFVVIQETQYFGPGTRLLVL.

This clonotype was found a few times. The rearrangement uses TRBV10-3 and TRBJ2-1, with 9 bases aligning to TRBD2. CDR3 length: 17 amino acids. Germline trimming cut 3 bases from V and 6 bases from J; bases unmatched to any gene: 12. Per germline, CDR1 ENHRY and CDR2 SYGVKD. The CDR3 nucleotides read TGTGCCATCAGTGAAGTTAGGCGCGGGGGGGTTCGCAATGAGCAGTTCTTC. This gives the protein CAISEVRRGGVRNEQFF.

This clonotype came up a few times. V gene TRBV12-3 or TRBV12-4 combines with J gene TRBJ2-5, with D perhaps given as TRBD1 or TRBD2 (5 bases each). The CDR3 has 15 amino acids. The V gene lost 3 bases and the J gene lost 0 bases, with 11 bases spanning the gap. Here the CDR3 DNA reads TGTGCCAGCAGTTTGGGACGGACCTACCAAGAGACCCAGTACTTC. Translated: CASSLGRTYQETQYF.

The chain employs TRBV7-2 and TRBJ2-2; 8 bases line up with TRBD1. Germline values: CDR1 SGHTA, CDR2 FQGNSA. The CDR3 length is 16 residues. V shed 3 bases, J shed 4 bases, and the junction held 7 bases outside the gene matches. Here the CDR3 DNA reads TGTGCCAGCAGCTTGATGCAGGGGGCGCCCACCGGGGAGCTGTTTTTT. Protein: CASSLMQGAPTGELFF.

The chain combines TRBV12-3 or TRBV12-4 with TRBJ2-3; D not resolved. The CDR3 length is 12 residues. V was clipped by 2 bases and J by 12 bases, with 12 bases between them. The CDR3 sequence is CASSLRGRTQYF. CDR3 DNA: TGTGCCAGCAGTTTACGAGGCAGGACCCAGTATTTT.

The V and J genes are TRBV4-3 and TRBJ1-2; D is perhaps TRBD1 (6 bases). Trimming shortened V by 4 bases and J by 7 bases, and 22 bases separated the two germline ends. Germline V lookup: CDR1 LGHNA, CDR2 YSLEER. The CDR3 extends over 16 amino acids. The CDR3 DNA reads TGCGCCAGCAGCCCAGAGGGGGGGAGGGCCCTCACTGGCTACACCTTC. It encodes CASSPEGGRALTGYTF.